The TCR beta chain described here comes from a study of shared clonotypes between healthy human individuals. The naive CD8 fraction comprised CD45RO-negative cells positively selected for CCR7 and excluded terminally differentiated effector memory CD45RA+ cells. Worth noting for this clone: Its antigen is still unknown.

TCRdb's copy holds only in-frame clones and misses some; the assay was immunoSEQ multiplex PCR. The table lists about 550,000 clones, around 95% of them singletons. V shed 5 bases and J shed 8 bases, with 18 bases lying between them. CDR1 and CDR2 (germline): MDHEN, SYDVKM. This CDR3 region has 14 residues. Study results and limitations: Some clonotypes were shared by all four sorted-subset donors, while others were not shared. The non-shared ones had lower generation probabilities than the shared ones.

This chain links TRBV28 with TRBJ1-1; tentatively, D is TRBD1 (6 bases). Sequencing was done on a sample of naive CD8+ T cells sorted from blood. This sequence was found in a woman aged 30 to 39 in good health. CDR3 sequence: CASSQLLGDREAFF. CDR3 bases: TGTGCCAGCAGTCAACTTTTGGGAGACAGGGAAGCTTTCTTT.